These T cell receptor beta chains were read from a single sample in a study of blood T cells in healthy people across ages. TCRdb re-derived calls from the 5' RACE reads in MiXCR, one entry per CDR3 protein. The top ten hold around 37% of the sample, which has about 640,000 distinct CDR3 sequences, around three fifths seen once. Specimen: blood. The receptor set was obtained from a man aged 60 to 69 in good health. The CDR3 runs from the conserved cysteine through the conserved F or W. The order of the fields is V gene, D gene, J gene, clone size, CDR3 DNA, CDR3 protein. The D gene is left open where the match is weak. Clone size is not always given. Where it is, it says once, few, many or a class for expanded clones.

TRBV21-1	.	TRBJ2-5	few	TGTGCCAGCAGCACCCGGGGGGGCTGGGAGACCCAGTACTTC	CASSTRGGWETQYF
TRBV6-6	.	TRBJ2-1	.	TGTGCCAGCAGTTACGACGACAGCTCCTACAATGAGCAGTTCTTC	CASSYDDSSYNEQFF
TRBV11-2	.	TRBJ2-5	few	TGTGCCAGCAGCTTCCCCGGGCAGGGCCAAGAGACCCAGTACTTC	CASSFPGQGQETQYF
TRBV3-1	TRBD1	TRBJ1-4	.	TGTGCCAGCAGCCCATACAGGGGCCGCGGGGAAAAACTGTTTTTT	CASSPYRGRGEKLFF
TRBV20-1	TRBD1	TRBJ2-5	.	TGCAGTGCTAGACCCCGGGACAGGACGCAAGAGACCCAGTACTTC	CSARPRDRTQETQYF
TRBV11-2	.	TRBJ2-4	.	TGTGCCAGCAGCATCGATGAGGCCACGGTACAGTACTTC	CASSIDEATVQYF
TRBV7-2	.	TRBJ2-3	.	TGTGGGTCCCGAGGGAGCACAGATACGCAGTATTTT	CGSRGSTDTQYF
TRBV7-9	.	TRBJ2-5	.	TGTGCCAGCAGGGCAGGGATGGGAGAGACCCAGTACTTC	CASRAGMGETQYF
TRBV7-9	.	TRBJ1-1	.	TGTGCCAGCAGCTTAGAACAGGGCCGGGTCGCTTTCTTT	CASSLEQGRVAFF
TRBV6-5	TRBD1	TRBJ2-5	.	TGTGCCAGCAGTTACGGGACAGGGAGGGAGACCCAGTACTTC	CASSYGTGRETQYF
TRBV29-1	TRBD1	TRBJ2-5	once	TGCAGCGTTGGGGGACAGGGGGCGGCGGAGACCCAGTACTTC	CSVGGQGAAETQYF
TRBV12-3/TRBV12-4	.	TRBJ1-6	.	TGTGCCAGCAGTTTCTGGGACTTCAATACACGGCGCAATTCACCCCTCCACTTT	CASSFWDFNTRRNSPLHF
TRBV10-2	TRBD2	TRBJ2-7	.	TGCGCCAGCAGTGAGCCTCCGGGACTAGCCTTGGGAGAGCAGTACTTC	CASSEPPGLALGEQYF
TRBV20-1	.	TRBJ2-3	.	TGCAGTACTAGGTTAGAAGGGCATGCAGATACGCAGTATTTT	CSTRLEGHADTQYF
TRBV7-9	TRBD2	TRBJ2-7	few	TGTGCCAGCAGCCCCCGGACTAGCGGGGGGGATACCTACGAGCAGTACTTC	CASSPRTSGGDTYEQYF
TRBV20-1	TRBD1	TRBJ1-1	once	TGCAGTGCTAGGGGGATGACAGGGAGGGCTTTCTTT	CSARGMTGRAFF
TRBV6-5	TRBD2	TRBJ2-1	.	TGTGCCAGCAACCCTAGCGGGGGGCTTATCCGGAATGAGCAGTTCTTC	CASNPSGGLIRNEQFF
TRBV29-1	TRBD1	TRBJ1-2	few	TGCAGCGGGGGACAGGGGAAAGATGGCTACACCTTC	CSGGQGKDGYTF
TRBV10-3	.	TRBJ2-6	.	TGTGCCATCAGTGAGTCAGTGGGCTCTGGGGCCAACGTCCTGACTTTC	CAISESVGSGANVLTF
TRBV18	.	TRBJ2-6	.	TGTGCCAGCTCACAGCAATCTGGGGCCAACGTCCTGACTTTC	CASSQQSGANVLTF
TRBV4-2	.	TRBJ2-5	.	TGTGCCAGCAGCCAAGGACGGGCAGGTCAAGAGACCCAGTACTTC	CASSQGRAGQETQYF
TRBV6-5	TRBD1	TRBJ2-5	once	TGTGCCAGCAGTTACTCCACTCCGGGGCAGGGGGCCTTGCAGGAGACCCAGTACTTC	CASSYSTPGQGALQETQYF
TRBV6-1	.	TRBJ2-7	.	TGTGCCAGCAAGTATGAACTGAAAACCTCCTACGAGCAGTACTTC	CASKYELKTSYEQYF
TRBV9	TRBD1	TRBJ2-5	few	TGTGCCAGCAGCGTAGGCGCGACAGGGTTTAGGGAGACCCAGTACTTC	CASSVGATGFRETQYF
TRBV10-3	TRBD1	TRBJ2-7	few	TGTGCCATCAGTGAGTCTCCGGGGACAGGGTCCGAGCAGTACTTC	CAISESPGTGSEQYF
TRBV20-1	TRBD1	TRBJ1-2	.	TGCAGTGCTAGTACAGGGGAGTATGGCTACACCTTC	CSASTGEYGYTF
TRBV6-5	TRBD2	TRBJ2-5	.	TGTGCCAGCAGTTACTCAGGGACTAGCGGAAATAGGGGAGAGACCCAGTACTTC	CASSYSGTSGNRGETQYF
TRBV20-1	.	TRBJ2-5	.	TGCAGTGCCGCGGAAATGCGGGGCCGAGAGACCCAGTACTTC	CSAAEMRGRETQYF
TRBV12-3/TRBV12-4	TRBD2	TRBJ2-1	.	TGTGCCAGCAGTCCCGAGAGCGGGGGGGGTAATGAGCAGTTCTTC	CASSPESGGGNEQFF
TRBV7-2	.	TRBJ2-4	.	TGTGCCAGCAGCTTGGGATTCCTCACAAACATTCAGTACTTC	CASSLGFLTNIQYF
TRBV28	TRBD1	TRBJ1-2	.	TGTGCCAGCACCTTACGTCAGGGGGCCTCCGTCGGCTACACCTTC	CASTLRQGASVGYTF
TRBV6-2/TRBV6-3	TRBD1	TRBJ2-5	.	TGTGCCAGCGAGGGGGCTAGTGGCCAAGAGACCCAGTACTTC	CASEGASGQETQYF
TRBV20-1	.	TRBJ2-3	.	TGCAGTGCTCGGGACTCTACCACAGATACGCAGTATTTT	CSARDSTTDTQYF
TRBV20-1	TRBD2	TRBJ2-3	.	TGCAGTGCTAGAGCCTCCGGGACTAGCGACCATTTAAGGCGGGATACGCAGTATTTT	CSARASGTSDHLRRDTQYF
TRBV11-2	TRBD2	TRBJ2-7	.	TGTGCCAGCAGCTTAGGGGGGGGGATGAGGTACAATGAGCAGTACTTC	CASSLGGGMRYNEQYF
TRBV10-2	.	TRBJ1-2	few	TGCGCCAGCAGTGAGTCGGGAGGACGGCGTTTCTATGGCTACACCTTC	CASSESGGRRFYGYTF
TRBV4-1	.	TRBJ2-7	.	TGCGCCGGCAGCCAAGAAGGGGGGCGCTGGGAGCAGTACTTC	CAGSQEGGRWEQYF
TRBV6-5	.	TRBJ2-5	.	TGTGCCAGCAGTTACCGGACTCAATATGGGGAGACCCAGTACTTC	CASSYRTQYGETQYF
TRBV4-1	TRBD1	TRBJ2-7	few	TGCGCCAGCAGCCAAGGGACAGGGCCGGGTAGCGAGCAGTACTTC	CASSQGTGPGSEQYF
TRBV12-3/TRBV12-4	.	TRBJ2-5	.	TGTGCCAGCAGTTTAGCGCGGGCCCCCCCGTACTTC	CASSLARAPPYF
TRBV7-2	.	TRBJ2-4	few	TGTGCCAGCAGCCCGAAATATGCCGGAAACATTCAGTACTTC	CASSPKYAGNIQYF
TRBV3-1	TRBD1	TRBJ1-2	.	TGTGCCAGCAGCCGGGACAGGGCTCTCTACGGCTACACCTTC	CASSRDRALYGYTF